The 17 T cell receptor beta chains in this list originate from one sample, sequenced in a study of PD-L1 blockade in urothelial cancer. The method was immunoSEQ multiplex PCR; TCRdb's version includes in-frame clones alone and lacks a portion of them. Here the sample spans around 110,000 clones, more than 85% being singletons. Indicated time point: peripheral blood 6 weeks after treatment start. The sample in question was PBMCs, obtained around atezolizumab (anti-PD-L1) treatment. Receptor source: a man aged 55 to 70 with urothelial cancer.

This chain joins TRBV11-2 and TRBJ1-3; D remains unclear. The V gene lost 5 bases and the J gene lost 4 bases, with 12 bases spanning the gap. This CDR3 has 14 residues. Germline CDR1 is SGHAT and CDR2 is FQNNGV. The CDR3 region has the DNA TGTGCCAGCAGCACAGAAGAGTCCGGAAACACCATATATTTT. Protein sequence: CASSTEESGNTIYF.

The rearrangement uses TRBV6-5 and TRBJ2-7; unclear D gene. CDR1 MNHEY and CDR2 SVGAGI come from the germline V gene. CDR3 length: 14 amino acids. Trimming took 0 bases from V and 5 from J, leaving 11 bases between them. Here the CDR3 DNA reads TGTGCCAGCAGTTACTCGAGGTCTTTCCACGAGCAGTACTTC. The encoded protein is CASSYSRSFHEQYF.

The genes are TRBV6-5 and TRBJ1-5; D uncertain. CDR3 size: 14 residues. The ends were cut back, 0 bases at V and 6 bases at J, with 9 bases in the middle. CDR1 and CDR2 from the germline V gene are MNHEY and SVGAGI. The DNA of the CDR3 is TGTGCCAGCAGTTACTCAGCGGAGGGTCAGCCCCAGCATTTT. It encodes CASSYSAEGQPQHF.

In DNA form, the CDR3 reads TGTGCCAGCAGTTACAGGACAACCCCCTATAATTCACCCCTCCACTTT. Translation gives CASSYRTTPYNSPLHF. The rearrangement uses TRBV6-5 and TRBJ1-6, with D possibly matching TRBD1 (5 bases). This CDR3 comprises 16 residues. The germline V gene has CDR1 MNHEY and CDR2 SVGAGI. Trimming left V 2 bases short and J 2 bases short, with 10 bases between.

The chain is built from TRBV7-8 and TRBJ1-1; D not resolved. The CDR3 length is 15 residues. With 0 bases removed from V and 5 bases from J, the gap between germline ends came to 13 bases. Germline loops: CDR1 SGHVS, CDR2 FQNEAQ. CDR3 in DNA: TGTGCCAGCAGCTTAGCGCGTTCAACCGCTACTGAAGCTTTCTTT. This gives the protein CASSLARSTATEAFF.

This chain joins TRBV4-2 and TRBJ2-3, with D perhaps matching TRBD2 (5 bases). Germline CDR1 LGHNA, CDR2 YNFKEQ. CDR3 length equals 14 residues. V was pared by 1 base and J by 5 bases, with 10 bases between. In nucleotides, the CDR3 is TGTGCCAGCAGCCAAGGAGGGAATCGAGATACGCAGTATTTT. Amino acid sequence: CASSQGGNRDTQYF.

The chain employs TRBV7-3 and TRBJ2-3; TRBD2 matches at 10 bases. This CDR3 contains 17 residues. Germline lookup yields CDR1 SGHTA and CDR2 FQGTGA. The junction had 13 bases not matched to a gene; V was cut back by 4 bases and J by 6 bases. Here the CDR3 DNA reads TGTGCCAGCAGCTCCGGGAGTACTAGCGGGACGGGTGATACGCAGTATTTT. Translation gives CASSSGSTSGTGDTQYF.

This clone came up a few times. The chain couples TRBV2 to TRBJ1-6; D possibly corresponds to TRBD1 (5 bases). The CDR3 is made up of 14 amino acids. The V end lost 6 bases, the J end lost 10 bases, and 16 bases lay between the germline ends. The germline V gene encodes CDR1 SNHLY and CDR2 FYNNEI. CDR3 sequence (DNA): TGTGCCAGCAGCATCAGGGTCTGGGAATCACCCCTCCACTTT. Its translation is CASSIRVWESPLHF.

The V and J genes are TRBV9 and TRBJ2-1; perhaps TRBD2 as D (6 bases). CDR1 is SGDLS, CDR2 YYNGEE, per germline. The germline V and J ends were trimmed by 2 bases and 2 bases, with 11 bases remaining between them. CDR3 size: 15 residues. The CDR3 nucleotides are TGTGCCAGCAGCGTCACCGGGACTGCCTACAATGAGCAGTTCTTC. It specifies CASSVTGTAYNEQFF.

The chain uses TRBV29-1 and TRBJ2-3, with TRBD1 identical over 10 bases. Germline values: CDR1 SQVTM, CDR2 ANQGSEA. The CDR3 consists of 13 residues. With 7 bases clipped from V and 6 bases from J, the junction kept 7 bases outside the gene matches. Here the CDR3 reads CSDPGQGKDTQYF. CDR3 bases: TGCAGCGACCCGGGACAGGGGAAGGATACGCAGTATTTT.

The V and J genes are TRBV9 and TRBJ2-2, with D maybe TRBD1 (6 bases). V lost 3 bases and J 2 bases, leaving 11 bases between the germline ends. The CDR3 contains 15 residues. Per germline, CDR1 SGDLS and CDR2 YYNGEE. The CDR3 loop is CASSARTVNTGELFF. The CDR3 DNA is TGTGCCAGCAGCGCCAGGACAGTTAACACCGGGGAGCTGTTTTTT.

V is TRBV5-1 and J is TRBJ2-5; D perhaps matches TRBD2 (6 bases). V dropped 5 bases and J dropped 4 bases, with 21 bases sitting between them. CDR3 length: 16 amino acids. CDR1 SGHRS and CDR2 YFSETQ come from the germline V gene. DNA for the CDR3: TGCGCCAGCAGACTCTCGACTAGGGGTTGGGGAGAGACCCAGTACTTC. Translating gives CASRLSTRGWGETQYF. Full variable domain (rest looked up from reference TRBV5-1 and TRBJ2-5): KAGVTQTPRYLIKTRGQQVTLSCSPISGHRSVSWYQQTPGQGLQFLFEYFSETQRNKGNFPGRFSGRQFSNSRSEMNVSTLELGDSALYLCASRLSTRGWGETQYFGPGTRLLVL.

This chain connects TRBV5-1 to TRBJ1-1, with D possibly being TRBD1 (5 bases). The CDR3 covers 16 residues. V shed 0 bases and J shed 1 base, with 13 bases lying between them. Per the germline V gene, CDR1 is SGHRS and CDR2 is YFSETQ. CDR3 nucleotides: TGCGCCAGCAGCTTGGGCATCCAGGGTCCGAACACTGAAGCTTTCTTT. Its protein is CASSLGIQGPNTEAFF.

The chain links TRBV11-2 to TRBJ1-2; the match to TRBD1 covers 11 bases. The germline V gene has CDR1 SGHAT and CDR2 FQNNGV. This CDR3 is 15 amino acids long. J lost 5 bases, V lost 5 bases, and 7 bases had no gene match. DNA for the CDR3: TGTGCCAGCAGCCCCGGACAGGGGGCACAGTATGGCTACACCTTC. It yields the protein CASSPGQGAQYGYTF.

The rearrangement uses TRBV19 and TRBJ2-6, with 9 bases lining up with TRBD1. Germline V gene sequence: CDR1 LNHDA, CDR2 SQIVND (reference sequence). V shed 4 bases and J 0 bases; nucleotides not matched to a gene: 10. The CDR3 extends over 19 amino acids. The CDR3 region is CASSRVGTGYSSGANVLTF. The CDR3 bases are TGTGCCAGTAGTAGAGTCGGGACAGGGTATTCCTCTGGGGCCAACGTCCTGACTTTC.

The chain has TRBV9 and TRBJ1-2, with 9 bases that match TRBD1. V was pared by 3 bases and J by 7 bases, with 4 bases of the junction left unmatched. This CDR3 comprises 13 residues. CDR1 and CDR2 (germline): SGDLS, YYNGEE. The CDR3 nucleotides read TGTGCCAGCAGCGACAGGGGGCTTGGTGGCTACACCTTC. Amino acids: CASSDRGLGGYTF. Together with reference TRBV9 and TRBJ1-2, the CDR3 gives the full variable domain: DSGVTQTPKHLITATGQRVTLRCSPRSGDLSVYWYQQSLDQGLQFLIQYYNGEERAKGNILERFSAQQFPDLHSELNLSSLELGDSALYFCASSDRGLGGYTFGSGTRLTVV.

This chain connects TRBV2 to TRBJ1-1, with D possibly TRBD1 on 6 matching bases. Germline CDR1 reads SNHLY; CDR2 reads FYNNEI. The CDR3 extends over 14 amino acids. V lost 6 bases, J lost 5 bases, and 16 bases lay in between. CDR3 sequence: CASSGVGGPTEAFF. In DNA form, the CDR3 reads TGTGCCAGCAGCGGGGTGGGGGGGCCGACTGAAGCTTTCTTT.